This paragraph covers one TCR beta chain sequence. Its antigen is unknown. The CDR3 is 18 residues long. The germline V gene encodes CDR1 SGHRS and CDR2 YFSETQ. The data were taken from a study of T cells expressing NK-cell markers. Study overall: Sorted CD3+CD56+NKG2C+, CD3+CD56+NKG2C- and CD3+CD56-NKG2C+ T-cell subsets were beta-chain profiled. General observations from the study: The study did not resolve the HCMV specificity of expanded NKG2C+ T cell clones. Researchers report these clonotypes also headed the CD3+CD56-NKG2C+ fraction in several donors. The share of CD8+ T cells held by dominant NKG2C+ clonotypes was roughly 1.0-7.5% in about 6 donors.

TCRdb re-called the 5' RACE reads; one entry per CDR3 protein, DNA not given. The sample data list about 260,000 distinct CDR3 sequences. Sequenced material: blood T cells: a sorted CD56 or NKG2C T cell subset, CD4+ or CD8+ T cells, or bulk PBMC T cells (not recorded which). This TCR was sampled from a woman between 18 and 70 years old in good health. V gene TRBV5-1 combines with J gene TRBJ1-5; TCRdb selects TRBD1, and the lack of DNA leaves this call unchecked. The CDR3: CASSLGPTGEFSGQPQHF.